This T cell receptor beta chain emerged from a study of somatic mutations in cytotoxic T cells in rheumatoid arthritis. Study processing details: In patients, CD8+ clones bigger than 1% rarely had the same sequence as a published virus-specific TCRB. The protocol was immunoSEQ multiplex PCR, while the TCRdb copy is restricted to in-frame clones and leaves out a portion. V and J calls and clone size are given by that table; D and trimming were obtained from the DNA. The table has more than 15,000 clones, approximately 67% seen once; the top ten hold about 18%. Germline CDR1 MRHNA, CDR2 SNTAGT. The CDR3 loop spans 15 amino acids. V dropped 0 bases and J dropped 8; count of bases not matched to a gene: 6.

This receptor was obtained from an adult with rheumatoid arthritis. Source material: CD8+ T cells sorted from blood. The chain employs TRBV6-4 and TRBJ1-4, with TRBD1 identical over 7 bases. The CDR3, as DNA: TGTGCCAGCAGTGACTCAGGGGGCGCAGGAGAAAAACTGTTTTTT. It is translated as CASSDSGGAGEKLFF.